This is a list of T cell receptor beta chains from one sample in a study of T-cell reconstitution after alpha-beta-depleted transplantation in children. TCRdb recomputed calls from the PCR reads with MiXCR, one row per CDR3 protein. In the table there are under 850,000 distinct CDR3 sequences, around 13% of which are singletons. The material was PBMCs, obtained before TCRalphabeta/CD19-depleted stem cell transplant. The receptors were sampled from a girl aged 2-9 years with congenital amegakaryocytic thrombocytopenia, due to receive a stem cell transplant. CDR3s include the opening cysteine and the closing phenylalanine or tryptophan. A D gene is named only where the DNA matches it firmly. Clone size is given for some rows only: seen once, a few or many times, or a class if the clone is expanded.

TRBV5-6	.	TRBJ2-7	.	CASSLGFSLYEQYF	TGTGCCAGCAGCTTGGGATTTTCACTTTACGAGCAGTACTTC
TRBV12-3/TRBV12-4	few	TRBJ1-1	.	CASTTAENTEAFF	TGTGCCAGCACCACAGCTGAGAACACTGAAGCTTTCTTT
TRBV19	.	TRBJ2-1	.	CASSISGLLRHEQFF	TGTGCCAGTAGTATTTCGGGACTCCTACGACATGAGCAGTTCTTC
TRBV5-1	many	TRBJ1-3	.	CASSLAVRDSGNTIYF	TGCGCCAGCAGCTTGGCCGTACGGGACTCTGGAAACACCATATATTTT
TRBV5-1	.	TRBJ2-2	.	CASSKEGAGELFF	TGCGCCAGCAGCAAAGAGGGGGCCGGGGAGCTGTTTTTT
TRBV6-1	many	TRBJ2-2	.	CASSARQNTGELFF	TGTGCCAGCAGTGCTCGACAGAACACCGGGGAGCTGTTTTTT
TRBV5-6	few	TRBJ2-1	.	CASSYYEGHSYNEQFF	TGTGCCAGCAGCTACTATGAGGGCCACTCCTACAATGAGCAGTTCTTC
TRBV5-1	many	TRBJ2-7	.	CASSLLTSSYEQYF	TGCGCCAGCAGCTTGCTGACAAGCTCCTACGAGCAGTACTTC
TRBV11-2	many	TRBJ2-3	TRBD1	CASSLQGAWADTQYF	TGTGCCAGCAGCTTGCAGGGGGCTTGGGCAGATACGCAGTATTTT
TRBV7-2	.	TRBJ1-1	TRBD1	CASSSFLRDRGVAFF	TGTGCCAGCAGCTCCTTCCTCCGGGACAGGGGGGTAGCTTTCTTT
TRBV29-1	.	TRBJ1-4	TRBD1	CSVATTGTGFRDEKLFF	TGCAGCGTCGCTACGACCGGGACAGGGTTCAGGGATGAAAAACTGTTTTTT
TRBV29-1	many	TRBJ1-1	TRBD1	CSVVGPGGPFEAFF	TGCAGCGTTGTAGGGCCAGGGGGCCCTTTTGAAGCTTTCTTT
TRBV29-1	many	TRBJ1-1	TRBD1	CSVGQQNTEAFF	TGCAGCGTGGGACAGCAGAACACTGAAGCTTTCTTT
TRBV7-9	many	TRBJ1-1	TRBD1	CASSLGQGMNTEAFF	TGTGCCAGCAGCTTGGGACAGGGAATGAACACTGAAGCTTTCTTT
TRBV5-5	few	TRBJ2-3	.	CASSYFGALVTQYF	TGTGCCAGCAGTTACTTTGGGGCACTTGTTACGCAGTATTTT
TRBV5-1	.	TRBJ2-3	TRBD2	CASGLAAGLAGEITDSQYF	TGCGCCAGCGGCTTGGCCGCGGGACTAGCGGGAGAGATCACAGATTCGCAGTATTTT
TRBV12-3/TRBV12-4	.	TRBJ1-1	.	CASTTKRGTTEAFF	TGTGCCAGCACCACTAAGAGGGGGACAACTGAAGCTTTCTTT
TRBV14	few	TRBJ2-1	.	CASSQDGDRSYNEQFF	TGTGCCAGCAGCCAAGACGGCGACCGCTCCTACAATGAGCAGTTCTTC
TRBV5-4	.	TRBJ2-5	.	CASSPRESRQETQYF	TGTGCCAGCAGCCCCCGTGAATCTCGACAAGAGACCCAGTACTTC
TRBV29-1	many	TRBJ2-1	TRBD1	CSTGTGVVDEQFF	TGCAGCACCGGGACAGGGGTTGTGGATGAGCAGTTCTTC